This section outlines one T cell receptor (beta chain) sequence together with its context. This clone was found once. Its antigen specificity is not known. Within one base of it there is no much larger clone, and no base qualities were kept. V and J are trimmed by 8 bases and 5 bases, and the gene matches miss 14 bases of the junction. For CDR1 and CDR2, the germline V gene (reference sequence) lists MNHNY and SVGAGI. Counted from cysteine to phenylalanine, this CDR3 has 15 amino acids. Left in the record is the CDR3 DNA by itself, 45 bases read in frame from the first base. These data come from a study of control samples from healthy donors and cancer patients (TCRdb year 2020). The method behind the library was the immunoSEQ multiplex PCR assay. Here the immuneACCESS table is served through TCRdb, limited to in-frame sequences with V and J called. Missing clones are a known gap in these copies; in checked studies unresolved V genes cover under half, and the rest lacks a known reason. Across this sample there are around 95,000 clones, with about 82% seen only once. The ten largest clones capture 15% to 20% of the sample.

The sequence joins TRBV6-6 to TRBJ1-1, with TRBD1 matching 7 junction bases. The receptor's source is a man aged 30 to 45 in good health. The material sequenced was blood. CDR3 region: CASQGSYRGRTEAFF. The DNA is TGTGCCAGCCAAGGCTCGTACAGGGGAAGGACTGAAGCTTTCTTT.